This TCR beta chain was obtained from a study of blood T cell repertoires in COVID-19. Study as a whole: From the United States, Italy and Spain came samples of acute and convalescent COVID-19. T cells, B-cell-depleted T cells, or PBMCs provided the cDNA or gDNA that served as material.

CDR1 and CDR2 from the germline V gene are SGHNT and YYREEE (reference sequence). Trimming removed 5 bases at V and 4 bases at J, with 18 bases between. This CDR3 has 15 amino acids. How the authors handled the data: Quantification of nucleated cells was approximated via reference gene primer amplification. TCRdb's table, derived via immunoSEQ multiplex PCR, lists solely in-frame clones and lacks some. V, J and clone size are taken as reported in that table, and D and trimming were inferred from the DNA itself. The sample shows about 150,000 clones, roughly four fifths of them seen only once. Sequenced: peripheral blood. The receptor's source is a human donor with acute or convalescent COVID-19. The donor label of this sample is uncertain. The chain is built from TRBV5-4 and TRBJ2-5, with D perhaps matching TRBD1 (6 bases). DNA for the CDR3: TGTGCCAGCAGGAACAGGGACCGCGGCGGAGAGACCCAGTACTTC. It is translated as CASRNRDRGGETQYF. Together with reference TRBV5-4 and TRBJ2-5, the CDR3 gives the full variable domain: ETGVTQSPTHLIKTRGQQVTLRCSSQSGHNTVSWYQQALGQGPQFIFQYYREEENGRGNFPPRFSGLQFPNYSSELNVNALELDDSALYLCASRNRDRGGETQYFGPGTRLLVL.